What follows are 18 T cell receptor beta chains derived from one specimen sequenced in a study of graft-versus-host responses after intestinal transplantation (dated by TCRdb to 2020 to 2023). The protocol used for the library was the immunoSEQ multiplex PCR assay. TCRdb took over this immuneACCESS table, retaining in-frame rearrangements with V and J assigned. Such tables are incomplete; in checked studies, under half of the missing clones stem from an unresolved V gene, and the remainder is unexplained. This sample lists about 2,200 clones; roughly a third were detected once. The ten largest clones capture roughly a third of the sample. The time point label on this specimen signifies: cells obtained before transplantation from donor or recipient. In the mixed lymphocyte reactions, around 200,000 CFSE-labeled pre-transplant responders were plated with around 200,000 irradiated violet-dye-labeled stimulators and cultured for about six days.

The material was alloreactive CD8+ T cells from a mixed lymphocyte reaction culture, obtained before transplantation. The label giving this sample's cell subset or site can be read as: CFSE-low proliferating T cells sorted from roughly six-day pre-transplant mixed lymphocyte reaction (GvH or HvG direction). These receptors all stem from a human patient who was an organ donor for intestinal transplantation.

This chain connects TRBV7-9 to TRBJ1-6, with a tentative D call TRBD1 (6 bases). The V gene lost 5 bases and the J gene lost 1 base, with 9 bases spanning the gap. The CDR3 is made up of 15 amino acids. Germline CDR1 and CDR2: SEHNR and FQNEAQ (reference sequence). CDR3 amino acids: CASSAGDSYNSPLHF. The CDR3 nucleotides are TGTGCCAGCAGCGCAGGGGATTCCTATAATTCACCCCTCCACTTT.

This clone was seen more than once but under ten times. The gene calls are TRBV19 and TRBJ2-1; 7 bases line up with TRBD2. The germline gives CDR1 LNHDA, CDR2 SQIVND (reference sequence). The ends lost 11 bases at V and 0 bases at J; junction bases unmatched: 10. CDR3 length: 15 amino acids. DNA for the CDR3: TGTGCCGTCCAGGCTAGCGGAAGCTCCTACAATGAGCAGTTCTTC. It translates to CAVQASGSSYNEQFF.

Points on this clone: One end of the junction is discordant with germline, which a read error may explain. The V call is TRBV7-9, the J call TRBJ2-1; no clear D. Germline CDR1 is SEHNR and CDR2 is FQNEAQ (reference sequence). This CDR3 has 12 amino acids. CDR3 in DNA: TGTGCCGGCAGCTTACACTACTATGAGCAGTTCTTC. Encoded protein: CAGSLHYYEQFF.

The chain carries TRBV6-5 and TRBJ2-1; maybe TRBD1 (5 bases). Trimming shortened V by 7 bases and J by 8 bases, and 9 bases separated the two germline ends. Germline V gives CDR1 MNHEY, CDR2 SVGAGI. CDR3 length equals 11 residues. This CDR3 reads CASKGADEQFF. In nucleotides, the CDR3 is TGTGCCAGCAAAGGGGCAGATGAGCAGTTCTTC.

This clone was observed a few times. The J gene is TRBJ2-3, the V gene TRBV11-2; 8 positions agree with TRBD2. J gave up 6 bases and V 5 bases, and 10 bases lay outside the gene matches. Per germline, CDR1 SGHAT and CDR2 FQNNGV. The CDR3 spans 15 residues. The CDR3 reads CASSRGGGAGDTQYF. Here the CDR3 DNA reads TGTGCCAGCAGCCGGGGGGGAGGGGCCGGGGATACGCAGTATTTT.

This rearrangement joins TRBV19 to TRBJ1-1; a weak D match, TRBD1 (5 bases). V shed 7 bases and J shed 0 bases, with 18 bases lying between them. The CDR3 has 16 amino acids. The germline gives CDR1 LNHDA, CDR2 SQIVND (reference sequence). DNA of the CDR3: TGTGCCAGTACCTCGAACCGGGACGTAGTGAACACTGAAGCTTTCTTT. Amino acid sequence: CASTSNRDVVNTEAFF.

The genes are TRBV7-3 and TRBJ2-3; 9 bases fit TRBD2. The CDR3 is 16 residues long. Germline trimming cut 1 base from V and 4 bases from J; bases unmatched to any gene: 6. Germline V gives CDR1 SGHTA, CDR2 FQGTGA. The CDR3 nucleotides are TGTGCCAGCAGCTTAATAGGCGGGGGGGCCTCAGATACGCAGTATTTT. Translating gives CASSLIGGGASDTQYF.

This chain links TRBV30 with TRBJ1-1; tentatively, D is TRBD1 (6 bases). The CDR3 runs 12 residues. Trimming removed 5 bases from V and 4 bases from J, with 11 bases in between. The germline V gene has CDR1 GTSNPN and CDR2 SVGIG (reference sequence). The CDR3 nucleotides are TGTGCCTGGGAGGGGGGAGGCACTGAAGCTTTCTTT. It translates to CAWEGGGTEAFF. Full variable domain (remainder filled in from reference TRBV30 and TRBJ1-1): SQTIHQWPATLVQPVGSPLSLECTVEGTSNPNLYWYRQAAGRGLQLLFYSVGIGQISSEVPQNLSASRPQDRQFILSSKKLLLSDSGFYLCAWEGGGTEAFFGQGTRLTVV.

The chain employs TRBV4-1 and TRBJ2-7; D ambiguous. Trimming removed 0 bases from V and 1 base from J, with 10 bases in between. This CDR3 is 15 amino acids long. Looked up from germline, CDR1 is MGHRA and CDR2 is YSYEKL. DNA of the CDR3: TGCGCCAGCAGCCAAGATTTCTGGCGTTCCTACGAGCAGTACTTC. This codes for CASSQDFWRSYEQYF.

The chain carries TRBV28 and TRBJ2-2; the match to TRBD1 covers 7 bases. Unmatched junction bases numbered 5, after V lost 3 bases and J lost 4 bases. This CDR3 is built from 15 residues. Per the germline V gene, CDR1 is MDHEN and CDR2 is SYDVKM. DNA for the CDR3: TGTGCCAGCAGTTTTTGGGCAGGGGGCACCGGGGAGCTGTTTTTT. It translates to CASSFWAGGTGELFF.

The chain employs TRBV4-1 and TRBJ2-7; no reliable D call. V was shortened by 2 bases and J by 1 base, with 15 bases between the two germline ends. Germline values: CDR1 MGHRA, CDR2 YSYEKL. The CDR3 has 16 amino acids. CDR3 nucleotides: TGCGCCAGCAGCCAATTTGACACAAACCCATCCTACGAGCAGTACTTC. This codes for CASSQFDTNPSYEQYF.

The chain is built from TRBV4-1 and TRBJ2-1; 7 nucleotides agree with TRBD2. The CDR3 sequence is 18 residues long. The junction had 14 bases not matched to a gene; V was cut back by 0 bases and J by 6 bases. CDR1 and CDR2 from the germline V gene are MGHRA and YSYEKL. This chain's CDR3 is CASSQDVLRDYRRNEQFF. The CDR3 DNA reads TGCGCCAGCAGCCAAGACGTTCTACGGGACTACCGTCGCAATGAGCAGTTCTTC.

In its sample, this clone is medium-sized. The V and J genes are TRBV4-1 and TRBJ1-6; D is undetermined. The CDR3 runs 18 residues. The germline V gene encodes CDR1 MGHRA and CDR2 YSYEKL. The V and J ends lost 4 bases and 0 bases respectively, with 16 bases between them. The CDR3 is CASSPRQDVRSYNSPLHF. Written as DNA, the CDR3 is TGCGCCAGCAGCCCGCGACAAGACGTACGCTCCTATAATTCACCCCTCCACTTT.

The V gene is TRBV9, the J gene TRBJ2-1; maybe TRBD2 (6 bases). Between the trimmed V and J ends, which lost 2 bases and 9 bases, there was a span of 12 bases. The CDR3 loop spans 13 amino acids. Germline V gene lookup returns CDR1 SGDLS and CDR2 YYNGEE. DNA for the CDR3: TGTGCCAGCAGCGTGGGCCTAGCGACTGAGCAGTTCTTC. Its translation is CASSVGLATEQFF.

This clone was seen only a few times. The chain joins TRBV6-1 to TRBJ2-5, with D possibly TRBD1 on 5 matching bases. The J call may be in error: the DNA end matches TRBJ2-7 better. This CDR3 region has 14 residues. Germline CDR1 is MNHNS and CDR2 is SASEGT. The CDR3 DNA reads as TGTGCCAGCAGTGGACGGATGGGGCCCTACGAGCAGTACTTC. Translated, it gives CASSGRMGPYEQYF.

This rearrangement joins TRBV4-1 to TRBJ2-5, with 7 bases lining up with TRBD2. V was pared by 4 bases and J by 4 bases, with 9 bases of the junction left unmatched. The CDR3 runs 15 residues. Germline lookup yields CDR1 MGHRA and CDR2 YSYEKL. The CDR3 spells CASSPPSSGGETQYF. For the CDR3, the DNA is TGCGCCAGCAGCCCACCTTCTAGCGGAGGAGAGACCCAGTACTTC.

V is TRBV7-9 and J is TRBJ2-1; weak D call: TRBD1 (5 bases). Trimming removed 3 bases from V and 4 bases from J, with 13 bases in between. The CDR3 length is 15 residues. The germline V gene has CDR1 SEHNR and CDR2 FQNEAQ (reference sequence). In DNA, the CDR3 is TGTGCCAGCAGCTTTTCGCGGACACTGTACAATGAGCAGTTCTTC. Translated, it gives CASSFSRTLYNEQFF.

This clone was seen a few times. The chain couples TRBV27 to TRBJ1-2; D perhaps matches TRBD1 (6 bases). CDR3 length: 13 residues. Germline V gives CDR1 MNHEY, CDR2 SMNVEV (reference sequence). V was shortened by 6 bases and J by 6 bases, with 14 bases between the two germline ends. The CDR3 DNA reads as TGTGCCAGCAGCCAAACAGGGTTGGATGGCTACACCTTC. Translation gives CASSQTGLDGYTF.